This T cell receptor beta chain was sequenced for a study of identifying expanded T cells in peripheral blood. In regard to this clone: Its antigen is unknown.

Collection occurred without any documented infections or immune events in donors. Per germline, CDR1 SGDLS and CDR2 YYNGEE. V was shortened by 0 bases and J by 5 bases, with 8 bases between the two germline ends. The CDR3 loop spans 13 amino acids. General study results and limits: Approximately two-week clone count variance significantly increased as total template count grew. Differentially abundant clones: 0.95 to 1.5 between replicates, roughly 16 at two to three weeks, around 19 at four.

Profiled with immunoSEQ multiplex PCR; TCRdb holds only in-frame clones, not every one. Of approximately 80,000 clones in the sample, roughly four fifths were seen once. The TCR sequence derives from a person between 18 and 75 years old in good health. Sample: blood. The chain is built from TRBV9 and TRBJ1-1; D is ambiguous. The CDR3 spells CASSVGPGTEAFF. The CDR3 region has the DNA TGTGCCAGCAGCGTAGGGCCGGGGACTGAAGCTTTCTTT.